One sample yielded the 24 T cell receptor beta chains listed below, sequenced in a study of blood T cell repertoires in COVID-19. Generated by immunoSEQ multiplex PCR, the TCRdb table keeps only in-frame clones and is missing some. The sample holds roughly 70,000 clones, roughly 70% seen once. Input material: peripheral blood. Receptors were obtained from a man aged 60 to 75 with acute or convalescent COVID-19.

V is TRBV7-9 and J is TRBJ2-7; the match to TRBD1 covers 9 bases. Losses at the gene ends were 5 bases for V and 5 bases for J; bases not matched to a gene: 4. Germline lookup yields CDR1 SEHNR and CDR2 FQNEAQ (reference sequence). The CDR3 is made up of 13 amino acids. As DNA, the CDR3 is TGTGCCAGCAGCCGGGACAGGGCGAACGAGCAGTACGTC. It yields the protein CASSRDRANEQYV.

The chain's CDR3 is CASSPEGGGTDTQYF. The CDR3 DNA reads as TGTGCCAGCAGCCCCGAGGGGGGGGGCACAGATACGCAGTATTTT. This chain links TRBV9 with TRBJ2-3, with TRBD2 as a possible D gene (7 bases). Germline V gene data show CDR1 as SGDLS and CDR2 as YYNGEE. With 4 bases removed from V and 1 base from J, the gap between germline ends came to 13 bases. The CDR3 length is 15 residues.

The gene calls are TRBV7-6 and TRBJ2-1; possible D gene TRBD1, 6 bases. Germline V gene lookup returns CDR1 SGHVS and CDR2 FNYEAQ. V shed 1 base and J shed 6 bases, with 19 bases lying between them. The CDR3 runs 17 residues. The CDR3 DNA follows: TGTGCCAGCAGCTTAGTGGGGGCAGAACGCCCGCTCAATGAGCAGTTCTTC. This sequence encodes CASSLVGAERPLNEQFF.

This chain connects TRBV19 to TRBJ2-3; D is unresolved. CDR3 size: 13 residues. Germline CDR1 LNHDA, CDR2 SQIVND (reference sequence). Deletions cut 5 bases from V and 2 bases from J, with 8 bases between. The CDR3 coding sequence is TGTGCCAGTAGTGCTACAGTCACAGATACGCAGTATTTT. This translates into CASSATVTDTQYF. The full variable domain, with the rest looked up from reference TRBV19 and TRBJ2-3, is DGGITQSPKYLFRKEGQNVTLSCEQNLNHDAMYWYRQDPGQGLRLIYYSQIVNDFQKGDIAEGYSVSREKKESFPLTVTSAQKNPTAFYLCASSATVTDTQYFGPGTRLTVL.

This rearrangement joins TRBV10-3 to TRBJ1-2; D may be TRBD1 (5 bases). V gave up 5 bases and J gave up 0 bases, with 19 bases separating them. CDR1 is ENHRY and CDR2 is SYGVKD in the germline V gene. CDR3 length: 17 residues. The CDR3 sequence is CAISTPGGADTNYGYTF. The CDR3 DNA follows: TGTGCCATCAGTACCCCGGGAGGGGCGGACACTAACTATGGCTACACCTTC.

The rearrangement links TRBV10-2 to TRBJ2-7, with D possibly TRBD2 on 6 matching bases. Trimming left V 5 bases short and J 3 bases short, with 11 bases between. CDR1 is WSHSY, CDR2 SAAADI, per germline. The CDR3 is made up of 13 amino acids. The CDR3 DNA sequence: TGCGCCAGCAGTCCCCCGGAGGGCTACGAGCAGTACTTC. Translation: CASSPPEGYEQYF.

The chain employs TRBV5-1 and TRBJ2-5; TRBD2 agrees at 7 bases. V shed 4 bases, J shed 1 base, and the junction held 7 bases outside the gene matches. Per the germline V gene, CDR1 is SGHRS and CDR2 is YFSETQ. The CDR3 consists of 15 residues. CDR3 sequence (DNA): TGCGCCAGCAGCACCGACGGGACTACCCAAGAGACCCAGTACTTC. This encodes CASSTDGTTQETQYF.

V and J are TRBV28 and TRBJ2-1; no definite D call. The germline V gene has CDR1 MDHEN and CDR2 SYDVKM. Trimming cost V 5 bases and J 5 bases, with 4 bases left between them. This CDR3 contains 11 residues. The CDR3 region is CASSPDNEQFF. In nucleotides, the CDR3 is TGTGCCAGCAGTCCAGACAATGAGCAGTTCTTC.

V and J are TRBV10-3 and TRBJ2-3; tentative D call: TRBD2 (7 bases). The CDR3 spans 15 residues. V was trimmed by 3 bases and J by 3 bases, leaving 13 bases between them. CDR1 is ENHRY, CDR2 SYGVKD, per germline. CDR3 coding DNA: TGTGCCATCAGTGACGGGGGGAGGGGGACAGATACGCAGTATTTT. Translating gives CAISDGGRGTDTQYF.

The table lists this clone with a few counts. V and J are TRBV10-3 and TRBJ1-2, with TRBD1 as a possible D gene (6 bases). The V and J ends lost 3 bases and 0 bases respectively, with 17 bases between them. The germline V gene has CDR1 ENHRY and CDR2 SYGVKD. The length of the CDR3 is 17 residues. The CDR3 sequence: CAISDHTGFRANYGYTF. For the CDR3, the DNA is TGTGCCATCAGTGACCACACAGGGTTCAGAGCTAACTATGGCTACACCTTC.

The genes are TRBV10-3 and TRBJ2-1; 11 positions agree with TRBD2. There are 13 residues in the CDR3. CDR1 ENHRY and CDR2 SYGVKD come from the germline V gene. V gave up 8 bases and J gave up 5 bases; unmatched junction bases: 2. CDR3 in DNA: TGTGCCATCTCGACTAGCGGGAACAATGAGCAGTTCTTC. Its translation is CAISTSGNNEQFF.

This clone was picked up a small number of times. The CDR3 DNA follows: TGCAGTGCTAGAAAAGGGGATGAGCAGTTCTTC. Its translation: CSARKGDEQFF. The chain uses TRBV20-1 and TRBJ2-1, with D maybe TRBD1 (5 bases). The ends were cut back, 2 bases at V and 8 bases at J, with 7 bases in the middle. The CDR3 runs 11 residues. Germline CDR1 and CDR2: DFQATT and SNEGSKA (reference sequence).

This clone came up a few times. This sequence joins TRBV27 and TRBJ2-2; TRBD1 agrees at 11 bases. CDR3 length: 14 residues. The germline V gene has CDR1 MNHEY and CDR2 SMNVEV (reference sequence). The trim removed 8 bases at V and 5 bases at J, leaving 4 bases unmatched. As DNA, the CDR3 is TGTGCCAGCGGGGGGGACAGGGGGACCGGGGAGCTGTTTTTT. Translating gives CASGGDRGTGELFF.

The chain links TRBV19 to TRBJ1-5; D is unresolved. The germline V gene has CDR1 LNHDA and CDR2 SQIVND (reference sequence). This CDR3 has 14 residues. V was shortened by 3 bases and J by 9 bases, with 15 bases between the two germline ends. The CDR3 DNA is TGTGCCAGTAGTATGGTGGGCAGTGGCCGGCCCCAGCATTTT. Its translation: CASSMVGSGRPQHF.

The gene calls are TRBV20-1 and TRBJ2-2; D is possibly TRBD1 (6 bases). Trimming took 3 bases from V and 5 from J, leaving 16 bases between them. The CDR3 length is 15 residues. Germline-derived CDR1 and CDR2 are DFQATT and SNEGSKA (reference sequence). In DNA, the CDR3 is TGCAGTGCTAGTTACAGGGAAACGGGAACCGGGGAGCTGTTTTTT. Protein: CSASYRETGTGELFF.

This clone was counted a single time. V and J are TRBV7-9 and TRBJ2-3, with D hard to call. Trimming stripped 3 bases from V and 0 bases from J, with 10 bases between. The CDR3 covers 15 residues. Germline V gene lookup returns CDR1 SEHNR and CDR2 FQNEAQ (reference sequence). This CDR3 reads CASSFPQTSTDTQYF. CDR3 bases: TGTGCCAGCAGCTTCCCACAAACGAGCACAGATACGCAGTATTTT. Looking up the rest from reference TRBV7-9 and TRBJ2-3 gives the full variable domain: DTGVSQNPRHKITKRGQNVTFRCDPISEHNRLYWYRQTLGQGPEFLTYFQNEAQLEKSRLLSDRFSAERPKGSFSTLEIQRTEQGDSAMYLCASSFPQTSTDTQYFGPGTRLTVL.

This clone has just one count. CDR3 DNA sequence: TGTGCCAGTAGTATAGTTGGCGGGAGAAGTTACAATGAGCAGTTCTTC. Translation: CASSIVGGRSYNEQFF. The V gene is TRBV19, the J gene TRBJ2-1; 7 bases align to TRBD2. V trimming: 1 base; J trimming: 4 bases; junction bases outside the gene matches: 7. Looked up from germline, CDR1 is LNHDA and CDR2 is SQIVND (reference sequence). This CDR3 region has 16 residues.

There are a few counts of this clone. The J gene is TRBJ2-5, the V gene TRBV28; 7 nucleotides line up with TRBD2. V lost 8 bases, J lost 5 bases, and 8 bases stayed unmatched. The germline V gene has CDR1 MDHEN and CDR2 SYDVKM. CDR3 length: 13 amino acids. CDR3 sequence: CASRLGGGETQYF. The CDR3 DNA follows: TGTGCCAGCCGATTGGGGGGGGGTGAGACCCAGTACTTC. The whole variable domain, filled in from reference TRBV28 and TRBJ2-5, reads DVKVTQSSRYLVKRTGEKVFLECVQDMDHENMFWYRQDPGLGLRLIYFSYDVKMKEKGDIPEGYSVSREKKERFSLILESASTNQTSMYLCASRLGGGETQYFGPGTRLLVL.

CDR3 nucleotide sequence: TGTGCCAGTAGTAGGGCCGGACAGTTAAATCAGCCCCAGCATTTT. The encoded protein is CASSRAGQLNQPQHF. The chain joins TRBV19 to TRBJ1-5; tentative D call: TRBD1 (6 bases). The V end was cut by 4 bases, the J end by 4 bases, with 14 bases between. The germline V gene has CDR1 LNHDA and CDR2 SQIVND (reference sequence). This CDR3 is built from 15 residues.

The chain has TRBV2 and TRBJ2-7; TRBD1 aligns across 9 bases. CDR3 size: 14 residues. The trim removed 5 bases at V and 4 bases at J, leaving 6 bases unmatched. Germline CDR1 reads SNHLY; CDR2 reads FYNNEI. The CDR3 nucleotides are TGTGCCAGCAGTTTTCGACAGGGGGGATACGAGCAGTACTTC. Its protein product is CASSFRQGGYEQYF.

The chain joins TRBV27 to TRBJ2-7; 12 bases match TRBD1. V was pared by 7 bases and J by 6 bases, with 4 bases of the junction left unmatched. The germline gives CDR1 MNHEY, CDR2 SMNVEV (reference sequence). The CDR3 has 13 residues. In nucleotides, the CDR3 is TGTGCCAGCAAGGGACAGGGGGCTCCCGAGCAGTACTTC. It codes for CASKGQGAPEQYF.

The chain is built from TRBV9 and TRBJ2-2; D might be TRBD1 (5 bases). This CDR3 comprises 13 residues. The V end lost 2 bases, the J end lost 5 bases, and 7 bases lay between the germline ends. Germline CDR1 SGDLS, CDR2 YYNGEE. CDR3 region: CASSVQGTGELFF. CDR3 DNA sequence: TGTGCCAGCAGCGTCCAGGGAACCGGGGAGCTGTTTTTT. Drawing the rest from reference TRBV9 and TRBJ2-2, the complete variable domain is DSGVTQTPKHLITATGQRVTLRCSPRSGDLSVYWYQQSLDQGLQFLIQYYNGEERAKGNILERFSAQQFPDLHSELNLSSLELGDSALYFCASSVQGTGELFFGEGSRLTVL.

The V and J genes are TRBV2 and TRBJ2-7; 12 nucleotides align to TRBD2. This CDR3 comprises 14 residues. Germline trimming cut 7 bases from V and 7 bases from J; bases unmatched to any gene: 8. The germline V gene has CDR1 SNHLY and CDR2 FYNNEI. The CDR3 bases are TGTGCCAGCAAATGGACTAGCGGGGTGGAGGAGCAGTACTTC. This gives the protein CASKWTSGVEEQYF.

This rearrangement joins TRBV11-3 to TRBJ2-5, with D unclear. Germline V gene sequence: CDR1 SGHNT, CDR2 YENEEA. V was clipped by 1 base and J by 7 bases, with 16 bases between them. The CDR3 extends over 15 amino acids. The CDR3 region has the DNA TGTGCCAGCAGCTTAGGGGCCGACGACGTGGGGACCCAGTACTTC. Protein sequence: CASSLGADDVGTQYF.